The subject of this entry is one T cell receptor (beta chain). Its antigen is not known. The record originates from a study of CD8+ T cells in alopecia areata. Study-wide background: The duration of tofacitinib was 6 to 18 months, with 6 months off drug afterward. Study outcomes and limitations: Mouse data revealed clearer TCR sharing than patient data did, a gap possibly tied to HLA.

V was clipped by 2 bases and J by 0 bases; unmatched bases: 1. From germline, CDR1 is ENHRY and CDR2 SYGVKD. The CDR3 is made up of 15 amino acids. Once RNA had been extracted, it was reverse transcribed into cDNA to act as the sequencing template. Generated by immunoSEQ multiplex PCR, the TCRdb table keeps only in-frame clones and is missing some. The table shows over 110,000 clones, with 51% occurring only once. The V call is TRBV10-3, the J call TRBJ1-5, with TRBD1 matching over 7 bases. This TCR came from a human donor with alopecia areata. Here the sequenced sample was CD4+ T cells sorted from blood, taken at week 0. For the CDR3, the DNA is TGTGCCATCAGTGAGGGGACAGCTAGCAATCAGCCCCAGCATTTT. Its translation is CAISEGTASNQPQHF.